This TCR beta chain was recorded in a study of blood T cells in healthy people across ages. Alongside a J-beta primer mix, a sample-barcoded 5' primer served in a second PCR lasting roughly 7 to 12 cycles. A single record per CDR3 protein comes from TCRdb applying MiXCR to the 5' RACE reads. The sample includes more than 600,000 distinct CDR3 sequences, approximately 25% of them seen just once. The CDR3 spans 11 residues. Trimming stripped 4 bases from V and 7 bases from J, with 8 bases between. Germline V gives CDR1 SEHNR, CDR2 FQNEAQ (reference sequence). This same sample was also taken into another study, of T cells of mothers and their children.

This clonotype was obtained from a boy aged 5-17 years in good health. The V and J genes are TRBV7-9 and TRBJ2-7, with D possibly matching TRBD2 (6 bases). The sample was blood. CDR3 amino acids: CASSSLAEQYF. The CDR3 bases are TGTGCCAGCAGCTCCCTAGCGGAGCAGTACTTC.